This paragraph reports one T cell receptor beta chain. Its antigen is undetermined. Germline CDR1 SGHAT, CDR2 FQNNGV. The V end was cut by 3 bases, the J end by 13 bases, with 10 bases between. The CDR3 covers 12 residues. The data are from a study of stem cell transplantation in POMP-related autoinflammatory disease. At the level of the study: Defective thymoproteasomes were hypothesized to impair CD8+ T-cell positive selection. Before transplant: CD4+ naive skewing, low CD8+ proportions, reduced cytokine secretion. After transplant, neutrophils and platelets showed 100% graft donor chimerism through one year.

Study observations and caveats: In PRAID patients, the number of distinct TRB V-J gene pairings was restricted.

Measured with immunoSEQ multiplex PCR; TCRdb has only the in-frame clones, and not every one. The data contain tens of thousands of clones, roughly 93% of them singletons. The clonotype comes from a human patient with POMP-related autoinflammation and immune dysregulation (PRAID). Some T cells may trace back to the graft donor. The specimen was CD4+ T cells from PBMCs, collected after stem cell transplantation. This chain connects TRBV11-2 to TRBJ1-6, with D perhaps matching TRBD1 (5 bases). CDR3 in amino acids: CASSLGPGPLHF. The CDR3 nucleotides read TGTGCCAGCAGCTTGGGACCGGGTCCCCTCCACTTT.